In this sample, the clone carrying this TCR beta chain turned up a few times. Its specificity is unknown. RNA was extracted and reverse transcribed into cDNA as the sequencing template. Data came from immunoSEQ multiplex PCR; TCRdb stores just in-frame clones and leaves some out. The sample lists 130,000 to 150,000 clones, 62% occurring once. This sample stems from a study of CD8+ T cells in alopecia areata. Study-wide points: Scalp sequencing captures resident alphabeta T cells of normal skin too. Shared TCR sequences were less clear between patients than in mice, possibly partly from HLA diversity.

PBMCs yielded sorted CD4+ and CD8+ T cells. The CDR3 totals 11 residues. Germline V gene data show CDR1 as SGHDN and CDR2 as FVKESK. Trimming pared 3 bases from V and 6 bases from J, leaving 5 bases between. The chain uses TRBV14 and TRBJ1-1; D is undetermined. Sequenced input: CD8+ T cells sorted from blood. The TCR comes from a human donor in good health. CDR3 amino acids: CASSHGAEAFF. As DNA, the CDR3 is TGTGCCAGCAGCCACGGAGCTGAAGCTTTCTTT.